This T cell receptor beta chain was obtained from a study of cytomegalovirus exposure and HLA in healthy donors. The study, taken as a whole, reports: Altogether, 150 to 200 TCR beta chains were recorded as cytomegalovirus-associated. Presence/absence analyses supposed approximately even sequencing depth among donors.

Comments on this clone: Its antigen is unidentified.

Primers included in the PCR were 60 Vbeta and 13 Jbeta primers. Assay used: immunoSEQ multiplex PCR; TCRdb lists only in-frame clones, some missing. The sample is made up of fewer than 40,000 clones, and the top ten hold about 2.1% of it. This receptor was taken from a woman between 40 and 55 years old in good health and CMV-seropositive. Specimen: PBMCs.

CDR3 region: CAWSLWRMNTEAFF. The CDR3 DNA reads as TGTGCCTGGAGTTTGTGGAGAATGAACACTGAAGCTTTCTTT. This chain uses TRBV30 with TRBJ1-1, with unresolved D. The germline V and J ends were trimmed by 2 bases and 0 bases, with 10 bases remaining between them. The CDR3 is 14 residues long. Germline V gene sequence: CDR1 GTSNPN, CDR2 SVGIG (reference sequence).